This entry is about one T cell receptor (beta chain). These data originate in a study of OX40 agonist ivuxolimab in advanced cancers. Germline CDR1 and CDR2: SGHTA and FQGNSA. The ends were cut back, 5 bases at V and 7 bases at J, with 11 bases in the middle. This CDR3 region has 13 residues. The table came from immunoSEQ multiplex PCR; TCRdb's copy has only in-frame clones and leaves some out. The sample lists around 42,000 clones, 70% to 90% seen once, with 20% to 25% in the top ten. Sequencing used CD4+ or CD8+ T cells sorted from blood, obtained in a trial of the OX40 agonist ivuxolimab. The chain couples TRBV7-2 to TRBJ2-2; D remains ambiguous. The receptor was derived from an adult with an advanced solid tumor such as melanoma, head and neck, liver or kidney cancer. The DNA of the CDR3 is TGTGCCAGCAGCGCATTCCTCGGCGGGGAGCTGTTTTTT. This sequence encodes CASSAFLGGELFF.